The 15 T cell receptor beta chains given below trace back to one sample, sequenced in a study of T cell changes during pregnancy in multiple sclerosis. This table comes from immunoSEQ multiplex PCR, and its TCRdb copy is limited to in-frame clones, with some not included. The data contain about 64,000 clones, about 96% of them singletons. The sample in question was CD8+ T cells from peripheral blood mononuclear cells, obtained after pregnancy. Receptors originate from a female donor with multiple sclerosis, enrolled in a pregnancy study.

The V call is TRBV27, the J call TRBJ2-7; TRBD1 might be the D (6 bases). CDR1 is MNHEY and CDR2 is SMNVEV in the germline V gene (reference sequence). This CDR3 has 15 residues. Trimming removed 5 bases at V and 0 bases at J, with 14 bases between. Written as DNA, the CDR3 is TGTGCCAGCAGTACCCTAGACAGGAGCTCCTACGAGCAGTACTTC. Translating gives CASSTLDRSSYEQYF.

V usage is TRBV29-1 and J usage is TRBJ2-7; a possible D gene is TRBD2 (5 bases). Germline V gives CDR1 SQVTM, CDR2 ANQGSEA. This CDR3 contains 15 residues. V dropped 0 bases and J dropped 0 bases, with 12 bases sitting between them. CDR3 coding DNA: TGCAGCGTTGAAGATGCCAGTACTAGCTCCTACGAGCAGTACTTC. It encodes CSVEDASTSSYEQYF.

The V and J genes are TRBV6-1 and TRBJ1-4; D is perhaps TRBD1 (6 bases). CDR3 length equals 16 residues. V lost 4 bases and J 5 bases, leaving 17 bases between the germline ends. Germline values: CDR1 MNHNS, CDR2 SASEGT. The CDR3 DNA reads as TGTGCCAGCAGTGCATTAAGACAGGTGGGGAATGAAAAACTGTTTTTT. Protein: CASSALRQVGNEKLFF.

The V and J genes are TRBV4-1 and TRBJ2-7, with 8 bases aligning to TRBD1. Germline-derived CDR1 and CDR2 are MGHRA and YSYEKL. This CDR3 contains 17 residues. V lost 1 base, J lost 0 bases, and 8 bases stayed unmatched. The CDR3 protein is CASSQGLRTGISYEQYF. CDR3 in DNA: TGCGCCAGCAGCCAAGGTCTGAGGACAGGGATCTCCTACGAGCAGTACTTC.

CDR3 region: CASSADRATEAFF. Written as DNA, the CDR3 is TGTGCCAGCAGCGCCGACAGGGCCACTGAAGCTTTCTTT. V usage is TRBV7-9 and J usage is TRBJ1-1; 7 nucleotides agree with TRBD1. Germline V gives CDR1 SEHNR, CDR2 FQNEAQ (reference sequence). Germline trimming cut 5 bases from V and 4 bases from J; bases unmatched to any gene: 4. This CDR3 spans 13 amino acids.

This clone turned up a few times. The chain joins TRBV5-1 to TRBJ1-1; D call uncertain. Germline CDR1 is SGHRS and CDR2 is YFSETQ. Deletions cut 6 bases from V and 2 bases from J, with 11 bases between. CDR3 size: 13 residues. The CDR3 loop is CASTDTPNTEAFF. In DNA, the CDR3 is TGCGCCAGCACCGACACACCCAACACTGAAGCTTTCTTT.

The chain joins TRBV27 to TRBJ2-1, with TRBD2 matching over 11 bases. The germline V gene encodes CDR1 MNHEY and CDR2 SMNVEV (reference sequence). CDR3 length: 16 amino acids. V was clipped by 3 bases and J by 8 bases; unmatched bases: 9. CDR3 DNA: TGTGCCAGCAGTTTTATTAAGACTAGCGGGATACATGAGCAGTTCTTC. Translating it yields CASSFIKTSGIHEQFF.

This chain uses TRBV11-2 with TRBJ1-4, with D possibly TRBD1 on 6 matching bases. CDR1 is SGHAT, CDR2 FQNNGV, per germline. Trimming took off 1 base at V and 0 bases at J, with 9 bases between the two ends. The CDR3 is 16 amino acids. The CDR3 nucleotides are TGTGCCAGCAGCTTAGGGGGGCTAGCAACTAATGAAAAACTGTTTTTT. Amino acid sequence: CASSLGGLATNEKLFF.

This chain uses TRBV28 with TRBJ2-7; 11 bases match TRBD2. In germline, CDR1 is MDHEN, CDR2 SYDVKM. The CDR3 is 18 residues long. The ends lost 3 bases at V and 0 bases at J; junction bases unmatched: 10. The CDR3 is CASSFVPGLAASSYEQYF. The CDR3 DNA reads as TGTGCCAGCAGTTTCGTACCGGGACTAGCGGCGAGCTCCTACGAGCAGTACTTC.

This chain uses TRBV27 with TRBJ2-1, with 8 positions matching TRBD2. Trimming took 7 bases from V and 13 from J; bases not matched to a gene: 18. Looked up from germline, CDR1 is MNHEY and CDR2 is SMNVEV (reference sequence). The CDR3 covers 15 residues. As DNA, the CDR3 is TGTGCCAGCACAGTGGGGCCTAGCGGGCGGACCCCCCAGTTCTTC. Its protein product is CASTVGPSGRTPQFF.

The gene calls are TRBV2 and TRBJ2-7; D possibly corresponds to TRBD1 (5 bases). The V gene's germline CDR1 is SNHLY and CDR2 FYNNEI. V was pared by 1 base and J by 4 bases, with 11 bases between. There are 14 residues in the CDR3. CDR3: CASSEGPGRYEQYF. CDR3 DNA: TGTGCCAGCAGTGAAGGCCCAGGGCGGTACGAGCAGTACTTC.

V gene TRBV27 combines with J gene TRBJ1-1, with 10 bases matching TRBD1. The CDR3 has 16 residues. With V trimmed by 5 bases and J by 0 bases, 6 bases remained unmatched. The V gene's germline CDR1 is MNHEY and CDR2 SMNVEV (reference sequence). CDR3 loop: CASSQGQGSMNTEAFF. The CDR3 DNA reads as TGTGCCAGCAGTCAGGGACAGGGGTCCATGAACACTGAAGCTTTCTTT.

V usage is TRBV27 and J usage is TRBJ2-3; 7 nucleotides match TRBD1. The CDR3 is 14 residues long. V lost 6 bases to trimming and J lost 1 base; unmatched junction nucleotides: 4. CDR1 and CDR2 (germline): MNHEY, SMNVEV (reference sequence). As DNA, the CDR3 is TGTGCCAGCAGCCGAGGGGGCCGCACAGATACGCAGTATTTT. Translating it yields CASSRGGRTDTQYF.

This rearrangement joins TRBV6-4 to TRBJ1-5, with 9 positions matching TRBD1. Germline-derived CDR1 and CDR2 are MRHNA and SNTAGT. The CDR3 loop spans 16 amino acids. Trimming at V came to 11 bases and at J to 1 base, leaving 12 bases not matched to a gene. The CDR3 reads CALWGQGENSNQPQHF. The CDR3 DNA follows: TGTGCCCTTTGGGGACAGGGAGAGAACAGCAATCAGCCCCAGCATTTT.

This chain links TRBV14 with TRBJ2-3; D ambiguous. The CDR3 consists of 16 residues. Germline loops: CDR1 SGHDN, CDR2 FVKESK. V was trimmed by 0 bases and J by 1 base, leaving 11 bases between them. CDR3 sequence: CASSQDLHYRTDTQYF. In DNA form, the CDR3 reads TGTGCCAGCAGCCAAGATCTACACTACCGCACAGATACGCAGTATTTT. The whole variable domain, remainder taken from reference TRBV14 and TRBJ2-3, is EAGVTQFPSHSVIEKGQTVTLRCDPISGHDNLYWYRRVMGKEIKFLLHFVKESKQDESGMPNNRFLAERTGGTYSTLKVQPAELEDSGVYFCASSQDLHYRTDTQYFGPGTRLTVL.